This entry is about one T cell receptor beta chain. No antigen is known for it. This sample is part of a study of blood T cells in healthy people across ages. V lost 1 base to trimming and J lost 11 bases, with 14 bases between them. The CDR3 is 13 amino acids. Caucasian, healthy and from Russia, the donors were aged between roughly 6 and 95. Findings and caveats of the study: More naive CD4+ cells and higher diversity marked long-lived donors relative to aged donors. Observed TCR beta diversity per million T cells went down as age went up. This fall followed a roughly linear course with age.

Combining a sample-barcoded 5' primer with a J-beta primer mix, a second PCR ran for 7 to 11 cycles. TCRdb itself ran the 5' RACE reads through MiXCR, one entry per CDR3 protein. The sample lists 720,000 or so distinct CDR3 sequences, around 38% occurring once. This sequence originates from a man older than 75 in good health. Sequenced input: blood. The genes are TRBV12-3 or TRBV12-4 and TRBJ2-5, with unresolved D. CDR3 amino acids: CASSLVHGAEQYF. The DNA of the CDR3 is TGTGCCAGCAGTTTAGTACATGGCGCGGAGCAGTACTTC.